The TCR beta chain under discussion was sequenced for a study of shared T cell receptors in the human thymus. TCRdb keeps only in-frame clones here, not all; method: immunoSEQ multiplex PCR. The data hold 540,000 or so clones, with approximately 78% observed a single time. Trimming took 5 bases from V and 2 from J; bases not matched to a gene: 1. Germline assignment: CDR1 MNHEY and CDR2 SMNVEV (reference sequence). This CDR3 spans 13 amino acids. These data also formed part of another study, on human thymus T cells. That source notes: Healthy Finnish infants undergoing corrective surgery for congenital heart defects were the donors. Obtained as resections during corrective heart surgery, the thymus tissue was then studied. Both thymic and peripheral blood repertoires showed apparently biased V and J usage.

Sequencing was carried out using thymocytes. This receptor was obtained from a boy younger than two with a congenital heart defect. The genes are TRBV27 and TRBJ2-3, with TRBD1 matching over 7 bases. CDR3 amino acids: CASSGTDTDTQYF. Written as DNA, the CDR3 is TGTGCCAGCAGTGGGACAGACACAGATACGCAGTATTTT.